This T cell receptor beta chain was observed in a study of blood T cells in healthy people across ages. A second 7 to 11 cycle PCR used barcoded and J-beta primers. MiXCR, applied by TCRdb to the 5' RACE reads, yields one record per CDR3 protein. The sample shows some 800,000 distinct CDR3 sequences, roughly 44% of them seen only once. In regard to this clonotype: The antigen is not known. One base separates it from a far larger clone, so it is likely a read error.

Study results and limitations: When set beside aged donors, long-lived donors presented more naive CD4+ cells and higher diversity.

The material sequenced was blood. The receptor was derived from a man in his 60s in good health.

DNA of the CDR3: TGCGCCAGCAGATTATCCTCTGGGGCCAACGTCCTGACTTTC. This encodes CASRLSSGANVLTF. The V and J genes are TRBV5-1 and TRBJ2-6; D gene unclear. V was pared by 5 bases and J by 0 bases, with 6 bases between. CDR1 is SGHRS, CDR2 YFSETQ, per germline. The length of the CDR3 is 14 residues.